This T cell receptor (beta chain) was captured by sequencing in a study of shared clonotypes between healthy human individuals. Findings of the study overall: Approximately 5% was the fraction of naive CD4 clonotypes found shared across several donors.

An assay was performed, and its level was deep. The authors loaded around 220 ng DNA, 27,000 or so T cell genomes, into sorted-subset replicate PCRs. Measured with immunoSEQ multiplex PCR; TCRdb has only the in-frame clones, and not every one. The data contain approximately 2,000,000 clones, 93% of them singletons. Germline CDR1 is MNHEY and CDR2 is SMNVEV (reference sequence). The J segment lost 1 base and the V segment lost 4 bases, leaving 10 bases of the junction unmatched. The CDR3 totals 18 residues. Comments on this clone: The antigen remains undetermined.

Terminally differentiated effector memory CD45RA+ cells were left out of the naive CD8 fraction, which was CD45RO-negative and positively selected for CCR7. The sequence was obtained from a man aged 18 to 29 in good health. Some clones in this sample may be carry-over from other donors' samples. The chain employs TRBV27 and TRBJ2-7, with 13 nucleotides matching TRBD2. The material sequenced was naive CD8+ T cells from PBMCs. The DNA of the CDR3 is TGTGCCAGCAGTTCACTCGGACTAGCGGGAGTTGGGTCCTACGAGCAGTACTTC. It codes for CASSSLGLAGVGSYEQYF.